Below, 19 T cell receptor beta chains from the same sample are listed, as sequenced in a study of blood T cell repertoires in COVID-19. Sequencing used immunoSEQ multiplex PCR; TCRdb keeps in-frame clones, though not all of them. The sample has about 81,000 clones, around 91% seen once; the top ten hold roughly 12%. Sequencing was performed on peripheral blood. These receptors were collected from a man in his 70s with active or convalescent COVID-19.

This clone was detected once. The chain recombines TRBV7-9 with TRBJ1-2, with D tentatively TRBD1 (6 bases). Trimming cost V 7 bases and J 6 bases, with 12 bases left between them. This CDR3 spans 12 amino acids. The germline CDR1 and CDR2 sequences are SEHNR and FQNEAQ (reference sequence). DNA for the CDR3: TGTGCCAGCACCCCGGGGGGGCATGGCTACACCTTC. Protein sequence: CASTPGGHGYTF.

The V gene is TRBV15, the J gene TRBJ1-5; D is unclear. CDR1 is LNHNV, CDR2 YYDKDF, per germline (reference sequence). The CDR3 loop spans 17 amino acids. Trimming took 0 bases from V and 0 from J, leaving 12 bases between them. The CDR3: CATSRDRSSYSNQPQHF. CDR3 nucleotide sequence: TGTGCCACCAGCAGAGATCGGTCAAGCTATAGCAATCAGCCCCAGCATTTT.

The V gene is TRBV3-1 (or the pseudogene TRBV3-2), the J gene TRBJ2-5; TRBD2 agrees at 13 bases. The CDR3 totals 18 residues. Trimming took 0 bases from V and 3 from J; bases not matched to a gene: 7. CDR1 and CDR2 from the germline V gene are LGHDT and YNNKEL (reference sequence). The CDR3 is CASSQDTSGGDAKETQYF. The CDR3 nucleotides are TGTGCCAGCAGCCAAGATACTAGCGGGGGGGATGCTAAAGAGACCCAGTACTTC.

The genes are TRBV5-6 and TRBJ2-5; D is perhaps TRBD2 (6 bases). The CDR3 covers 13 residues. Germline lookup yields CDR1 SGHDT and CDR2 YYEEEE. Between the trimmed V and J ends, which lost 4 bases and 4 bases, there was a span of 11 bases. CDR3 sequence reads: CASSSGLGETQYF. Here the CDR3 DNA reads TGTGCCAGCAGCAGCGGGCTGGGAGAGACCCAGTACTTC.

The chain couples TRBV10-3 to TRBJ2-3; 9 bases are a match to TRBD1. The CDR3 has 15 residues. CDR1 is ENHRY and CDR2 is SYGVKD in the germline V gene. The V segment lost 5 bases and the J segment 4 bases; nucleotides outside the gene matches: 7. The CDR3 DNA is TGTGCCATCAGTTTCGACAGGGGGGCTCCAGATACGCAGTATTTT. It encodes CAISFDRGAPDTQYF.

This chain joins TRBV5-6 and TRBJ1-6, with D possibly being TRBD1 (5 bases). The germline gives CDR1 SGHDT, CDR2 YYEEEE. Trimming took 0 bases from V and 7 from J, leaving 14 bases between them. CDR3 length: 16 amino acids. The CDR3 here is CASSLVWQGHNSPLHF. In nucleotides, the CDR3 is TGTGCCAGCAGCTTGGTTTGGCAGGGCCACAATTCACCCCTCCACTTT.

The chain has TRBV7-6 and TRBJ2-3; maybe TRBD1 (7 bases). The CDR3 is 15 amino acids. The V gene's germline CDR1 is SGHVS and CDR2 FNYEAQ. V was shortened by 1 base and J by 3 bases, with 11 bases between the two germline ends. The CDR3: CASSLGSGGTDTQYF. CDR3 DNA: TGTGCCAGCAGCTTAGGTTCAGGGGGGACAGATACGCAGTATTTT.

The V call is TRBV30, the J call TRBJ1-2; 10 bases align to TRBD1. CDR3 size: 18 residues. The germline V gene encodes CDR1 GTSNPN and CDR2 SVGIG (reference sequence). V gave up 2 bases and J gave up 5 bases; unmatched junction bases: 17. The CDR3 spells CAWSTSTDDRGLLYGYTF. The DNA for the CDR3 is TGTGCCTGGAGTACATCCACCGATGACAGGGGGCTCCTATATGGCTACACCTTC. The whole variable domain, remainder taken from reference TRBV30 and TRBJ1-2, is SQTIHQWPATLVQPVGSPLSLECTVEGTSNPNLYWYRQAAGRGLQLLFYSVGIGQISSEVPQNLSASRPQDRQFILSSKKLLLSDSGFYLCAWSTSTDDRGLLYGYTFGSGTRLTVV.

This chain connects TRBV19 to TRBJ1-2; 10 bases match TRBD1. The CDR3 consists of 15 residues. Germline V lookup: CDR1 LNHDA, CDR2 SQIVND (reference sequence). Trimming took 5 bases from V and 6 from J; bases not matched to a gene: 9. The CDR3 here is CASSHGTGDLNGYTF. The DNA for the CDR3 is TGTGCCAGTAGTCACGGGACAGGGGACCTGAATGGCTACACCTTC.

The chain is built from TRBV7-9 and TRBJ1-2; TRBD1 matches 7 bases. This CDR3 region has 14 residues. Per germline, CDR1 SEHNR and CDR2 FQNEAQ (reference sequence). Trimming at V came to 5 bases and at J to 5 bases, leaving 8 bases not matched to a gene. As DNA, the CDR3 is TGTGCCAGCAGCCTTGGGACAGCTGATTATGGCTACACCTTC. This sequence encodes CASSLGTADYGYTF.

The genes are TRBV19 and TRBJ2-2; 8 bases line up with TRBD1. V dropped 4 bases and J dropped 4; count of bases not matched to a gene: 14. Germline lookup yields CDR1 LNHDA and CDR2 SQIVND (reference sequence). The CDR3 has 18 amino acids. The CDR3 nucleotides read TGTGCCAGTAGTACACCCCGAGGACAGGGTATCGGCACCGGGGAGCTGTTTTTT. Its translation: CASSTPRGQGIGTGELFF.

V is TRBV5-5 and J is TRBJ1-2; D might be TRBD1 (5 bases). This CDR3 is 13 amino acids long. The V end was cut by 5 bases, the J end by 6 bases, with 14 bases between. The germline V gene has CDR1 SGHKS and CDR2 YYEKEE (reference sequence). In DNA form, the CDR3 reads TGTGCCAGCAGTTACGGCCTCAGGGATGGCTACACCTTC. Encoded protein: CASSYGLRDGYTF.

V gene TRBV6-1 combines with J gene TRBJ2-7; 8 bases align to TRBD1. This CDR3 spans 16 amino acids. Losses at the gene ends were 1 base for V and 6 bases for J; bases not matched to a gene: 11. Germline V gene lookup returns CDR1 MNHNS and CDR2 SASEGT. The CDR3 DNA follows: TGTGCCAGCAGTGAAGGGGCAGGGGGCCTGCGGAGCGAGCAGTACTTC. This sequence encodes CASSEGAGGLRSEQYF.

This clone was recorded once. The V call is TRBV5-4, the J call TRBJ2-5; 12 positions match TRBD2. The CDR3 spans 15 residues. Per germline, CDR1 SGHNT and CDR2 YYREEE (reference sequence). V shed 3 bases, J shed 2 bases, and the junction held 2 bases outside the gene matches. In DNA form, the CDR3 reads TGTGCCAGCAGCTCCGGACTAGCGGGGCAAGAGACCCAGTACTTC. It codes for CASSSGLAGQETQYF.

This chain joins TRBV11-2 and TRBJ1-1; no reliable D call. Trimming cost V 3 bases and J 5 bases, with 16 bases left between them. This CDR3 comprises 15 residues. CDR1 and CDR2 (germline): SGHAT, FQNNGV. The CDR3 here is CASSLFGGKGTEAFF. Written as DNA, the CDR3 is TGTGCCAGCAGCTTGTTCGGAGGGAAAGGTACTGAAGCTTTCTTT.

V usage is TRBV5-1 and J usage is TRBJ2-3; 9 bases fit TRBD1. CDR1 SGHRS and CDR2 YFSETQ come from the germline V gene. The CDR3 consists of 14 residues. The V and J ends lost 3 bases and 7 bases, in that order; junction bases with no gene match: 6. CDR3 protein: CASSYGQGQNTQYF. CDR3 bases: TGCGCCAGCAGCTATGGACAGGGGCAAAATACGCAGTATTTT.

This chain joins TRBV27 and TRBJ2-1; D perhaps matches TRBD1 (5 bases). Trimming pared 2 bases from V and 3 bases from J, leaving 14 bases between. CDR1 is MNHEY, CDR2 SMNVEV, per germline (reference sequence). The CDR3 has 16 amino acids. DNA of the CDR3: TGTGCCAGCAGTTTAGCCGCAGGGTGGGGCTACAATGAGCAGTTCTTC. The encoded protein is CASSLAAGWGYNEQFF.

The chain links TRBV27 to TRBJ1-1; maybe TRBD1 (5 bases). V was clipped by 0 bases and J by 1 base, with 12 bases between them. The CDR3 has 16 residues. Germline CDR1 reads MNHEY; CDR2 reads SMNVEV (reference sequence). This chain's CDR3 is CASSLSAGSGNTEAFF. Written as DNA, the CDR3 is TGTGCCAGCAGTTTATCGGCAGGGTCGGGGAACACTGAAGCTTTCTTT.

This clone has a handful of counts. V usage is TRBV2 and J usage is TRBJ1-2; 12 bases map to TRBD1. V trimming: 8 bases; J trimming: 5 bases; junction bases outside the gene matches: 9. This CDR3 contains 15 residues. Germline V lookup: CDR1 SNHLY, CDR2 FYNNEI. The CDR3 bases are TGTGCCAGCGTAAAGGGACAGGGGGCAGATTATGGCTACACCTTC. Residues: CASVKGQGADYGYTF.